This TCR beta chain originates from a study of cytomegalovirus exposure and HLA in healthy donors. Researchers ran the PCR with 60 Vbeta and 13 Jbeta primers. Data came from immunoSEQ multiplex PCR; TCRdb stores just in-frame clones and leaves some out. The top ten clones hold about 2.5% of a sample with over 150,000 clones, roughly 70% of them seen once. Of note for this clone: What it recognizes is unknown.

Nominally healthy donors provided the samples, though records likely missed some immune exposures. The study, taken as a whole, reports: Indistinguishable V segments such as TRBV6-2 and TRBV6-3 were excluded. Being productive about 90% or about 30% of the time was typical of most TCR beta V segments in an earlier analysis. The study flagged roughly 160 TCR beta chains as cytomegalovirus-associated.

Germline V gene sequence: CDR1 SGHRS, CDR2 YFSETQ. CDR3 size: 14 residues. V was shortened by 0 bases and J by 8 bases, with 14 bases between the two germline ends. Source material: PBMCs. The chain joins TRBV5-1 to TRBJ1-2, with D possibly matching TRBD1 (5 bases). This clonotype was sampled from a woman between 40 and 50 years old in good health and CMV-seropositive. The chain's CDR3 is CASSLGERGWGYTF. CDR3 nucleotides: TGCGCCAGCAGCTTGGGGGAAAGGGGTTGGGGCTACACCTTC.